This entry lists 13 T cell receptor beta chains sequenced from one sample in a study of monozygotic twins with inflammatory bowel disease. No DNA is given; TCRdb re-called the 5' RACE reads and lists each CDR3 protein once. The sample holds roughly 200,000 distinct CDR3 sequences. Material for sequencing was blood. The receptors here all came from a human donor with ulcerative colitis or Crohn's disease, or a healthy co-twin of an affected twin (not recorded which).

This chain joins TRBV7-9 and TRBJ2-7; TCRdb's D call of TRBD1 is untestable without DNA. This CDR3 contains 13 residues. Looked up from germline, CDR1 is SEHNR and CDR2 is FQNEAQ (reference sequence). CDR3 residues: CAINRYSLYEQYF. The full variable domain, rest sourced from reference TRBV7-9 and TRBJ2-7, is DTGVSQNPRHKITKRGQNVTFRCDPISEHNRLYWYRQTLGQGPEFLTYFQNEAQLEKSRLLSDRFSAERPKGSFSTLEIQRTEQGDSAMYLCAINRYSLYEQYFGPGTRLTVT.

V usage is TRBV7-8 and J usage is TRBJ1-1; TCRdb's assignment of TRBD1 cannot be checked, as there is no DNA. Germline V gene data show CDR1 as SGHVS and CDR2 as FQNEAQ. There are 18 residues in the CDR3. This chain's CDR3 is CASSLFGGNSNLGTEAFF.

The chain carries TRBV20-1 and TRBJ2-3; TCRdb outputs TRBD2, but without DNA this stays unchecked. The germline V gene has CDR1 DFQATT and CDR2 SNEGSKA (reference sequence). The CDR3 has 14 amino acids. This chain's CDR3 is CSAGGTSVTDTQYF.

The chain is built from TRBV27 and TRBJ2-1; TCRdb's D call, TRBD1, is unchecked because there is no DNA. The CDR3 is 16 residues long. Germline lookup yields CDR1 MNHEY and CDR2 SMNVEV (reference sequence). Here the CDR3 reads CASRPRNRGSVNEQFF.

V and J are TRBV3-1 and TRBJ2-3. Germline values: CDR1 LGHDT, CDR2 YNNKEL (reference sequence). This CDR3 comprises 12 residues. The chain's CDR3 is CASSHLGDTQYF.

The chain carries TRBV3-1 and TRBJ1-2; TCRdb selects TRBD1, and the lack of DNA leaves this call unchecked. Germline CDR1 is LGHDT and CDR2 is YNNKEL (reference sequence). This CDR3 spans 15 amino acids. The CDR3 reads CASSQDPQAASGYTF.

J is TRBJ1-1 and V is TRBV5-1. CDR1 is SGHRS and CDR2 is YFSETQ in the germline V gene. The CDR3 has 16 amino acids. CDR3 residues: CASSLDTGSMNTEAFF.

The chain is built from TRBV5-6 and TRBJ2-3. Germline V CDR1 and CDR2: SGHDT, YYEEEE. The CDR3 is made up of 13 amino acids. CDR3: CASSREHTDTQYF.

The rearrangement joins TRBV6-2 or TRBV6-3 to TRBJ1-6. The CDR3 length is 13 residues. The germline gives CDR1 MNHEY, CDR2 SVGEGT. The CDR3 sequence is CASSYAGNSPLHF.

V and J are TRBV10-3 and TRBJ2-3; TCRdb's assignment of TRBD2 cannot be checked, as there is no DNA. The CDR3 totals 19 residues. The germline V gene encodes CDR1 ENHRY and CDR2 SYGVKD. CDR3 protein: CAISEPLGLAGDGADTQYF.

The gene calls are TRBV5-1 and TRBJ1-2. This CDR3 has 13 amino acids. Germline V gene lookup returns CDR1 SGHRS and CDR2 YFSETQ. The CDR3 reads CASSSSRETGYTF. Full variable domain (missing parts from reference TRBV5-1 and TRBJ1-2): KAGVTQTPRYLIKTRGQQVTLSCSPISGHRSVSWYQQTPGQGLQFLFEYFSETQRNKGNFPGRFSGRQFSNSRSEMNVSTLELGDSALYLCASSSSRETGYTFGSGTRLTVV.

The CDR3 reads CSASLDSIYGYTF. V gene TRBV20-1 combines with J gene TRBJ1-2. The CDR3 loop spans 13 amino acids. The germline V gene has CDR1 DFQATT and CDR2 SNEGSKA (reference sequence).

The chain uses TRBV12-3 or TRBV12-4 and TRBJ2-3; TCRdb selects TRBD2, and the lack of DNA leaves this call unchecked. The CDR3 contains 11 residues. The CDR3 spells CASSARYTQYF.